This T cell receptor beta chain derives from a study of blood T cells in healthy people across ages. Overall study results and limits: Long-lived donors exceeded aged donors in naive CD4+ cells and diversity. TCR beta diversity per million T cells fell roughly linearly with age.

V dropped 2 bases and J dropped 6; count of bases not matched to a gene: 11. This CDR3 spans 15 amino acids. Germline loops: CDR1 DFQATT, CDR2 SNEGSKA (reference sequence). Healthy Caucasian individuals from Russia aged about 6 to 100 served as donors. Next came a second PCR, run for about 7 to 12 cycles, which used a sample-barcoded 5' primer along with a J-beta primer mix. TCRdb reprocessed the 5' RACE reads via MiXCR and lists one record per CDR3 protein. The sample gives around 1.5 million distinct CDR3 sequences, roughly 64% of which show up once; over 5% is in the top ten. About this clonotype: Its antigen is unidentified.

Sample: blood. This sequence joins TRBV20-1 and TRBJ2-7; 9 bases line up with TRBD1. The sequence derives from a young man in good health. Here the CDR3 reads CSARFLGTGNFEQYF. CDR3 nucleotides: TGCAGTGCTAGATTCCTTGGGACAGGGAATTTCGAGCAGTACTTC.